Presented here are 6 T cell receptor beta chains from one specimen sequenced in a study of T cell changes during pregnancy in multiple sclerosis. Sequenced by immunoSEQ multiplex PCR; TCRdb stores in-frame clones only, minus some. This sample carries more than 70,000 clones, around 92% of them seen once, and the ten largest clones take around 2.3%. Sequencing was performed on peripheral blood, taken before pregnancy. These receptors came from a female donor with multiple sclerosis, enrolled in a pregnancy study.

V and J are TRBV14 and TRBJ2-2; D not certain. Germline CDR1 SGHDN, CDR2 FVKESK. Between the trimmed V and J ends, which lost 4 bases and 4 bases, there was a span of 7 bases. The CDR3 has 13 amino acids. As DNA, the CDR3 is TGTGCCAGCAGCCGCAGTCGCACCGGGGAGCTGTTTTTT. Translation gives CASSRSRTGELFF.

The chain employs TRBV29-1 and TRBJ2-7; 10 bases line up with TRBD1. The length of the CDR3 is 14 residues. Losses at the gene ends were 6 bases for V and 2 bases for J; bases not matched to a gene: 7. Looked up from germline, CDR1 is SQVTM and CDR2 is ANQGSEA. CDR3 bases: TGCAGCGTCCAAGGGGACAGGGGAACCTACGAGCAGTACTTC. Its translation is CSVQGDRGTYEQYF.

The rearrangement links TRBV5-4 to TRBJ1-1; 9 bases fit TRBD1. There are 17 residues in the CDR3. The germline CDR1 and CDR2 sequences are SGHNT and YYREEE (reference sequence). The V segment lost 6 bases and the J segment 5 bases; nucleotides outside the gene matches: 17. The CDR3 DNA sequence: TGTGCCAGCACCAAATCGACCGCCGGGACAGGGCGGACTGAAGCTTTCTTT. Its protein is CASTKSTAGTGRTEAFF.

This clone was found once. This chain connects TRBV6-1 to TRBJ1-5; 8 bases align to TRBD1. Unmatched junction bases numbered 3, after V lost 6 bases and J lost 2 bases. CDR1 is MNHNS and CDR2 is SASEGT in the germline V gene. The CDR3 is 14 residues long. In DNA form, the CDR3 reads TGTGCCAGCAGGGAACAGGGGGGCAATCAGCCCCAGCATTTT. Encoded protein: CASREQGGNQPQHF.

This chain links TRBV6-5 with TRBJ1-4, with TRBD1 matching 7 bases. V shed 6 bases, J shed 4 bases, and the junction held 8 bases outside the gene matches. Germline lookup yields CDR1 MNHEY and CDR2 SVGAGI. The CDR3 is made up of 15 amino acids. The CDR3: CASSARRGFNEKLFF. DNA of the CDR3: TGTGCCAGCAGCGCACGCAGGGGGTTTAATGAAAAACTGTTTTTT.

As DNA, the CDR3 is TGTGCCAGCAGGGTTTCGGGACAGGGGAATAATGAAAAACTGTTTTTT. It translates to CASRVSGQGNNEKLFF. This chain links TRBV7-9 with TRBJ1-4; 10 bases align to TRBD1. Germline lookup yields CDR1 SEHNR and CDR2 FQNEAQ (reference sequence). J lost 4 bases, V lost 6 bases, and 8 bases had no gene match. The CDR3 sequence is 16 residues long.